The 29 T cell receptor beta chains given below trace back to one sample, sequenced in a study of blood T cell repertoires in COVID-19. TCRdb's copy holds only in-frame clones and misses some; the assay was immunoSEQ multiplex PCR. The table lists tens of thousands of clones, about four fifths of them singletons. Material for sequencing was peripheral blood. The receptor source for this set is a woman aged 55-69 years with acute or convalescent COVID-19.

This clone was seen once. The chain employs TRBV7-7 and TRBJ2-3, with D perhaps TRBD1 (5 bases). The V end lost 2 bases, the J end lost 6 bases, and 15 bases lay between the germline ends. Germline CDR1 SSHAT, CDR2 FNYEAQ (reference sequence). CDR3 length: 15 residues. CDR3 protein: CASSLSTARADTQYF. The CDR3 coding sequence is TGTGCCAGCAGCTTATCCACCGCCAGGGCCGATACGCAGTATTTT. The full variable domain, in which reference TRBV7-7 and TRBJ2-3 provide the parts outside the CDR3, is GAGVSQSPRYKVTKRGQDVTLRCDPISSHATLYWYQQALGQGPEFLTYFNYEAQPDKSGLPSDRFSAERPEGSISTLTIQRTEQRDSAMYRCASSLSTARADTQYFGPGTRLTVL.

This clone was seen a single time. The chain uses TRBV5-1 and TRBJ2-1; 8 positions match TRBD2. V lost 2 bases, J lost 2 bases, and 9 bases stayed unmatched. Germline V gene sequence: CDR1 SGHRS, CDR2 YFSETQ. This CDR3 has 17 residues. For the CDR3, the DNA is TGCGCCAGCAGCTTCCCAGCGGGGGCCCTAACCTACAATGAGCAGTTCTTC. It encodes CASSFPAGALTYNEQFF.

The chain joins TRBV28 to TRBJ2-3; no firm D call. V lost 11 bases to trimming and J lost 5 bases, with 14 bases between them. Germline CDR1 reads MDHEN; CDR2 reads SYDVKM. This CDR3 region has 12 residues. Written as DNA, the CDR3 is TGTGCCTCGACTGAGGCACAAGATACGCAGTATTTT. Amino acid sequence: CASTEAQDTQYF.

The chain recombines TRBV6-1 with TRBJ2-1; perhaps TRBD2 as D (6 bases). V lost 0 bases to trimming and J lost 4 bases, with 19 bases between them. The CDR3 loop spans 18 amino acids. Germline V CDR1 and CDR2: MNHNS, SASEGT. CDR3: CASSEARLWRGQYNEQFF. The CDR3 DNA follows: TGTGCCAGCAGTGAAGCGAGGTTATGGCGGGGCCAATACAATGAGCAGTTCTTC.

The chain couples TRBV19 to TRBJ2-7; TRBD1 matches 7 bases. The CDR3 covers 14 residues. Germline CDR1 is LNHDA and CDR2 is SQIVND (reference sequence). J gave up 2 bases and V 5 bases, and 6 bases lay outside the gene matches. The CDR3 here is CASSVGDRTYEQYF. DNA for the CDR3: TGTGCCAGTAGTGTGGGGGACAGAACCTACGAGCAGTACTTC.

V and J are TRBV9 and TRBJ1-1; D is unresolved. The V end lost 10 bases, the J end lost 1 base, and 17 bases lay between the germline ends. The CDR3 contains 14 residues. CDR1 and CDR2 (germline): SGDLS, YYNGEE. The CDR3 reads CAEQHMRANTEAFF. The CDR3, as DNA: TGTGCCGAGCAGCATATGAGGGCGAACACTGAAGCTTTCTTT.

The chain recombines TRBV5-8 with TRBJ1-1; D unclear. The germline V and J ends were trimmed by 0 bases and 9 bases, with 15 bases remaining between them. The germline gives CDR1 SGHTS, CDR2 YDEGEE. The CDR3 contains 14 residues. The CDR3 loop reads CASSLVGVGLKAFF. In DNA, the CDR3 is TGTGCCAGCAGCTTGGTGGGAGTGGGCCTTAAAGCTTTCTTT. The full variable domain, with the rest looked up from reference TRBV5-8 and TRBJ1-1, is EAGVTQSPTHLIKTRGQQATLRCSPISGHTSVYWYQQALGLGLQFLLWYDEGEERNRGNFPPRFSGRQFPNYSSELNVNALELEDSALYLCASSLVGVGLKAFFGQGTRLTVV.

This clone has only one observation. The V gene is TRBV19, the J gene TRBJ2-7, with 7 bases lining up with TRBD2. V shed 4 bases, J shed 2 bases, and the junction held 5 bases outside the gene matches. There are 14 residues in the CDR3. Germline V gene sequence: CDR1 LNHDA, CDR2 SQIVND (reference sequence). CDR3 sequence: CASSSGRGAYEQYF. The CDR3 coding sequence is TGTGCCAGTAGTAGCGGGAGAGGGGCCTACGAGCAGTACTTC.

In this sample, this clone turned up once. J is TRBJ1-6 and V is TRBV6-5; 8 bases line up with TRBD1. Germline values: CDR1 MNHEY, CDR2 SVGAGI. J was trimmed by 9 bases and V by 4 bases; bases with no gene match: 8. CDR3 length: 15 residues. CDR3 sequence: CASSFGQGVASPLHF. In DNA, the CDR3 is TGTGCCAGCAGTTTCGGACAGGGAGTAGCTTCACCCCTCCACTTT.

CDR3 DNA: TGTGCCAGCAGCTGGGGGGACCCCCTTCAAGGCTACACCTTC. Its translation is CASSWGDPLQGYTF. V and J are TRBV5-4 and TRBJ1-2; tentatively, D is TRBD1 (5 bases). The CDR3 is 14 amino acids. Germline assignment: CDR1 SGHNT and CDR2 YYREEE (reference sequence). The V gene lost 3 bases and the J gene lost 8 bases, with 17 bases spanning the gap.

The chain is built from TRBV9 and TRBJ2-6; 7 bases agree with TRBD1. The CDR3 totals 19 residues. V gave up 1 base and J gave up 0 bases; unmatched junction bases: 10. The germline V gene has CDR1 SGDLS and CDR2 YYNGEE. The CDR3 bases are TGTGCCAGCAGCGTAAGACCAACAGGGGCTGGCTCTGGGGCCAACGTCCTGACTTTC. Translating gives CASSVRPTGAGSGANVLTF.

This clone came up a few times. In nucleotides, the CDR3 is TGCGCCAGCAGCGTTAGGACAGGGCTCGGCGCTGAAGCTTTCTTT. It yields the protein CASSVRTGLGAEAFF. The chain recombines TRBV5-1 with TRBJ1-1; 8 bases map to TRBD1. V dropped 4 bases and J dropped 6; count of bases not matched to a gene: 11. Germline V lookup: CDR1 SGHRS, CDR2 YFSETQ. The CDR3 contains 15 residues.

The genes are TRBV5-1 and TRBJ1-1, with D unclear. The V end was cut by 2 bases, the J end by 1 base, with 9 bases between. The CDR3 is 14 residues long. From germline, CDR1 is SGHRS and CDR2 YFSETQ. In nucleotides, the CDR3 is TGCGCCAGCAGCTTAACAGTGGGGAACACTGAAGCTTTCTTT. This gives the protein CASSLTVGNTEAFF.

The J gene is TRBJ1-1, the V gene TRBV5-6, with D maybe TRBD1 (5 bases). V was shortened by 1 base and J by 5 bases, with 15 bases between the two germline ends. The CDR3 runs 15 residues. CDR1 is SGHDT and CDR2 is YYEEEE in the germline V gene. As DNA, the CDR3 is TGTGCCAGCAGCTTGCTCAGGGCCTTACGAACTGAAGCTTTCTTT. It specifies CASSLLRALRTEAFF.

This CDR3 reads CACDRGQTQYF. The DNA for the CDR3 is TGTGCCTGCGACAGGGGTCAGACCCAGTACTTC. V usage is TRBV30 and J usage is TRBJ2-5, with TRBD1 matching 8 bases. With V trimmed by 6 bases and J by 6 bases, 3 bases remained unmatched. The V gene's germline CDR1 is GTSNPN and CDR2 SVGIG (reference sequence). This CDR3 region has 11 residues.

The chain carries TRBV18 and TRBJ1-5; weak D call: TRBD1 (5 bases). Germline lookup yields CDR1 KGHSH and CDR2 LQKENI. The V and J ends lost 5 bases and 7 bases respectively, with 21 bases between them. The CDR3 consists of 16 residues. The CDR3 protein is CASSSPGFQGIQPQHF. In DNA, the CDR3 is TGTGCCAGCTCATCGCCAGGGTTTCAGGGAATACAGCCCCAGCATTTT.

This rearrangement joins TRBV3-1 (or the pseudogene TRBV3-2) to TRBJ1-2, with D possibly matching TRBD1 (5 bases). V was shortened by 4 bases and J by 0 bases, with 6 bases between the two germline ends. Germline V gene lookup returns CDR1 LGHDT and CDR2 YNNKEL (reference sequence). The CDR3 contains 13 residues. The CDR3 reads CASSRGPNYGYTF. The DNA of the CDR3 is TGTGCCAGCAGCCGGGGCCCTAACTATGGCTACACCTTC.

CDR3 DNA: TGTGCCAGCAGCCTGAAAGGACAGTATGAAGCTTTCTTT. It specifies CASSLKGQYEAFF. The rearrangement uses TRBV3-1 (or the pseudogene TRBV3-2) and TRBJ1-1, with a tentative D call TRBD1 (6 bases). Per germline, CDR1 LGHDT and CDR2 YNNKEL (reference sequence). The CDR3 consists of 13 residues. V lost 4 bases and J lost 7, with 13 bases in between.

This chain uses TRBV7-9 with TRBJ1-1; maybe TRBD1 (5 bases). The CDR3 totals 14 residues. Trimming stripped 5 bases from V and 5 bases from J, with 15 bases between. The germline V gene has CDR1 SEHNR and CDR2 FQNEAQ (reference sequence). The CDR3 sequence: CASSSSGLGTEAFF. The CDR3 DNA is TGTGCCAGCAGCAGCTCAGGGCTTGGTACTGAAGCTTTCTTT.

The genes are TRBV3-1 (or the pseudogene TRBV3-2) and TRBJ1-2, with D perhaps matching TRBD1 (5 bases). The germline gives CDR1 LGHDT, CDR2 YNNKEL (reference sequence). V was trimmed by 1 base and J by 2 bases, leaving 5 bases between them. The CDR3 sequence is 13 residues long. The CDR3 loop is CASSQAGNYGYTF. CDR3 bases: TGTGCCAGCAGCCAAGCAGGGAACTATGGCTACACCTTC.

The chain recombines TRBV25-1 with TRBJ2-7; TRBD1 matches at 10 bases. This CDR3 has 16 amino acids. CDR1 MGHDK and CDR2 SYGVNS come from the germline V gene. Trimming cost V 3 bases and J 4 bases; bases outside gene matches: 9. CDR3 nucleotides: TGTGCCAGCAGTGAGACCCGACAGGGGGCGCCGTACGAGCAGTACTTC. It codes for CASSETRQGAPYEQYF.

Written as DNA, the CDR3 is TGTGCCAGCAGTTGGGGGGGGAGCCTTTATGGCTACACCTTC. Amino acid sequence: CASSWGGSLYGYTF. The V gene is TRBV28, the J gene TRBJ1-2, with D perhaps matching TRBD1 (5 bases). The CDR3 is made up of 14 amino acids. Germline-derived CDR1 and CDR2 are MDHEN and SYDVKM. V was shortened by 4 bases and J by 5 bases, with 14 bases between the two germline ends.

The chain employs TRBV28 and TRBJ1-6; the D is unclear. The germline V and J ends were trimmed by 7 bases and 0 bases, with 13 bases remaining between them. The CDR3 is 16 amino acids. The V gene's germline CDR1 is MDHEN and CDR2 SYDVKM. The CDR3 sequence: CASNRSGSSYNSPLHF. In DNA, the CDR3 is TGTGCCAGCAATAGATCGGGGAGCTCCTATAATTCACCCCTCCACTTT.

V usage is TRBV2 and J usage is TRBJ1-6; possibly TRBD1 for D (6 bases). V lost 6 bases and J lost 10, with 22 bases in between. Germline V CDR1 and CDR2: SNHLY, FYNNEI. The CDR3 totals 16 residues. CDR3 in amino acids: CASRESHHRVPSPLHF. DNA of the CDR3: TGTGCCAGCAGGGAAAGCCACCACAGGGTCCCATCACCCCTCCACTTT.

The V and J genes are TRBV13 and TRBJ2-1; the D is unclear. The CDR3 extends over 14 amino acids. Germline V gene lookup returns CDR1 PRHDT and CDR2 FYEKMQ (reference sequence). The V and J ends lost 2 bases and 4 bases respectively, with 9 bases between them. The CDR3 sequence: CASSLRWAYNEQFF. The CDR3 bases are TGTGCCAGCAGCTTAAGATGGGCTTACAATGAGCAGTTCTTC.

The chain is built from TRBV30 and TRBJ2-2; 7 bases map to TRBD2. Per germline, CDR1 GTSNPN and CDR2 SVGIG (reference sequence). The V and J ends lost 1 base and 3 bases, in that order; junction bases with no gene match: 5. The CDR3 extends over 15 amino acids. This CDR3 reads CAWSEGGRHTGELFF. The CDR3 bases are TGTGCCTGGAGTGAGGGCGGGAGACACACCGGGGAGCTGTTTTTT.

This chain connects TRBV6-5 to TRBJ2-1, with 7 bases aligning to TRBD2. Trimming at V came to 2 bases and at J to 5 bases, leaving 6 bases not matched to a gene. CDR1 and CDR2 from the germline V gene are MNHEY and SVGAGI. The CDR3 extends over 15 amino acids. The CDR3 DNA sequence: TGTGCCAGCAGTTACGGGGCGGGAGCCAACAATGAGCAGTTCTTC. It translates to CASSYGAGANNEQFF.

V is TRBV27 and J is TRBJ2-5; 7 bases are shared with TRBD2. The CDR3 spans 13 residues. CDR1 MNHEY and CDR2 SMNVEV come from the germline V gene (reference sequence). Trimming at V came to 6 bases and at J to 4 bases, leaving 5 bases not matched to a gene. The CDR3 spells CASRRGNIETQYF. In DNA, the CDR3 is TGTGCCAGCAGGCGGGGGAATATAGAGACCCAGTACTTC.

This clone came up a few times. The chain is built from TRBV3-1 (or the pseudogene TRBV3-2) and TRBJ2-7, with D perhaps TRBD2 (5 bases). V lost 4 bases and J lost 7, with 20 bases in between. Germline lookup yields CDR1 LGHDT and CDR2 YNNKEL (reference sequence). This CDR3 has 15 amino acids. The CDR3 loop is CASSPPYGLVREQYF. CDR3 DNA: TGTGCCAGCAGCCCACCTTATGGACTGGTAAGGGAGCAGTACTTC.